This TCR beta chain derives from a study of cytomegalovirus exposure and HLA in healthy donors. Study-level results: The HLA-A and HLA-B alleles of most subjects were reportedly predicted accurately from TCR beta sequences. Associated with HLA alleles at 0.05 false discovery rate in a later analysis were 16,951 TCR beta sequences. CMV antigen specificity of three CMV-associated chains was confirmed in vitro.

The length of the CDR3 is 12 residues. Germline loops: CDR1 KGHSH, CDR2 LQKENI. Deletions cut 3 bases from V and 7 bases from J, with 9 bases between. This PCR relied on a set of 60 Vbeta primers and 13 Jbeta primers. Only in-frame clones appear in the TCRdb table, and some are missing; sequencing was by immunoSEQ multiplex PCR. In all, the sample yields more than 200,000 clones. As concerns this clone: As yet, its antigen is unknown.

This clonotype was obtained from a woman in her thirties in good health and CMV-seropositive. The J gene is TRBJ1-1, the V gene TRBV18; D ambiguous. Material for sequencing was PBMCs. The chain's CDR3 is CASSPGLIEAFF. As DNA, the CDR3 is TGTGCCAGCTCACCCGGACTCATTGAAGCTTTCTTT. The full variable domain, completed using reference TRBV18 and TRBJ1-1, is NAGVMQNPRHLVRRRGQEARLRCSPMKGHSHVYWYRQLPEEGLKFMVYLQKENIIDESGMPKERFSAEFPKEGPSILRIQQVVRGDSAAYFCASSPGLIEAFFGQGTRLTVV.